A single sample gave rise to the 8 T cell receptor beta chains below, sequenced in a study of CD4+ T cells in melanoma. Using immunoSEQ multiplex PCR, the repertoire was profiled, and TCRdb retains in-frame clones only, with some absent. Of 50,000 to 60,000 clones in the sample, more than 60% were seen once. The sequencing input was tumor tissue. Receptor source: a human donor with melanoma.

The CDR3 DNA sequence: TGTGCCACCAGCGGACATAGCAATCAGCCCCAGCATTTT. Translating gives CATSGHSNQPQHF. The J gene is TRBJ1-5, the V gene TRBV15; D is perhaps TRBD1 (5 bases). The CDR3 is 13 residues long. Per germline, CDR1 LNHNV and CDR2 YYDKDF (reference sequence). V was pared by 5 bases and J by 0 bases, with 5 bases between. The full variable domain, its missing parts supplied by reference TRBV15 and TRBJ1-5, is DAMVIQNPRYQVTQFGKPVTLSCSQTLNHNVMYWYQQKSSQAPKLLFHYYDKDFNNEADTPDNFQSRRPNTSFCFLDIRSPGLGDTAMYLCATSGHSNQPQHFGDGTRLSIL.

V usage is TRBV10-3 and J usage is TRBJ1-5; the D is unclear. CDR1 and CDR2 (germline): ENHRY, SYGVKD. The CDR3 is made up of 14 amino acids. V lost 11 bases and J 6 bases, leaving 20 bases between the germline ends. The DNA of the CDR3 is TGTGCCTCAAAGGTGGCGGGATTGGGTCAGCCCCAGCATTTT. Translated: CASKVAGLGQPQHF.

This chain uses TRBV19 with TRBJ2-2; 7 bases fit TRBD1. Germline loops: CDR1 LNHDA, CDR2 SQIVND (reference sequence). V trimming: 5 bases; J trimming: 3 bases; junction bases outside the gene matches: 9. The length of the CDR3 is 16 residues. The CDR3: CASSGGQAGYTGELFF. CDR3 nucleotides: TGTGCCAGTAGTGGAGGACAGGCTGGATACACCGGGGAGCTGTTTTTT.

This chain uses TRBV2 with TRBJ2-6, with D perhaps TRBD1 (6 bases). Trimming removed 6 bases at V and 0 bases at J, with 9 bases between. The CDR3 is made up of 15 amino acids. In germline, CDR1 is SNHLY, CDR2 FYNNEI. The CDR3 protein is CASRDSLSGANVLTF. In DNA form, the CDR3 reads TGTGCCAGCAGGGACAGTCTCTCTGGGGCCAACGTCCTGACTTTC.

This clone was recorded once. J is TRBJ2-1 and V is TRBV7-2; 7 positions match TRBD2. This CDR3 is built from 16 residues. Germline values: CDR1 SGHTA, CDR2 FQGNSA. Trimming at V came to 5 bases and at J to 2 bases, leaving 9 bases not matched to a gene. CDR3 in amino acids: CASSPFLGGAYNEQFF. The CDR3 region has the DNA TGTGCCAGCAGCCCCTTTTTGGGGGGGGCCTACAATGAGCAGTTCTTC.

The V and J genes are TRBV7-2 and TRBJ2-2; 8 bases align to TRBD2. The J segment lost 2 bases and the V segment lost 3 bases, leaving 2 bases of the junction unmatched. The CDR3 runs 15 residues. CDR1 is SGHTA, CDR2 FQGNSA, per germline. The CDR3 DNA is TGTGCCAGCAGCTTGACTAGCGTTAACACCGGGGAGCTGTTTTTT. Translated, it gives CASSLTSVNTGELFF.

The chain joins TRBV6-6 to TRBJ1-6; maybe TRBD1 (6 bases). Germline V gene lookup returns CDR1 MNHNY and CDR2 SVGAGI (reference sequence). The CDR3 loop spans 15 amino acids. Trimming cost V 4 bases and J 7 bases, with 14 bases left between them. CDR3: CASSSAGELNSPLHF. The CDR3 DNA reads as TGTGCCAGCAGTTCCGCAGGGGAATTAAATTCACCCCTCCACTTT.

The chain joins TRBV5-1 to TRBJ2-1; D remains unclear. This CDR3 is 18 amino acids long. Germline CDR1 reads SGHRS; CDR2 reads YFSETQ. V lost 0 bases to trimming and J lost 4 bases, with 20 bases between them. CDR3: CASSLGRPNTLYYNEQFF. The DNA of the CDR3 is TGCGCCAGCAGCTTGGGCAGACCGAATACACTTTATTACAATGAGCAGTTCTTC.